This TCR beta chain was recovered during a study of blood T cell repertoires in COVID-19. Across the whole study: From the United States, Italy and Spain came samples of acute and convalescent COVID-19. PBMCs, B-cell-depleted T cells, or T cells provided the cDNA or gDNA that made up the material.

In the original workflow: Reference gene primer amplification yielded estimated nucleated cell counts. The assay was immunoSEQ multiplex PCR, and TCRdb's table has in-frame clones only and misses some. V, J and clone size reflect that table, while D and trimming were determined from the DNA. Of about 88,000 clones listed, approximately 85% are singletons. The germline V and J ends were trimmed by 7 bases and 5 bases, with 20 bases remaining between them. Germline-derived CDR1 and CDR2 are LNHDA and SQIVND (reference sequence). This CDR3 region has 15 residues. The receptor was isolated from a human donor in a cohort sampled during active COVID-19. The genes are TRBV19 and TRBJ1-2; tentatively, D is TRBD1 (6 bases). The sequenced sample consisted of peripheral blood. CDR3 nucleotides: TGTGCCAGTAAGGAAATTGGCAGGGGCCCTTATGGCTACACCTTC. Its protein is CASKEIGRGPYGYTF.